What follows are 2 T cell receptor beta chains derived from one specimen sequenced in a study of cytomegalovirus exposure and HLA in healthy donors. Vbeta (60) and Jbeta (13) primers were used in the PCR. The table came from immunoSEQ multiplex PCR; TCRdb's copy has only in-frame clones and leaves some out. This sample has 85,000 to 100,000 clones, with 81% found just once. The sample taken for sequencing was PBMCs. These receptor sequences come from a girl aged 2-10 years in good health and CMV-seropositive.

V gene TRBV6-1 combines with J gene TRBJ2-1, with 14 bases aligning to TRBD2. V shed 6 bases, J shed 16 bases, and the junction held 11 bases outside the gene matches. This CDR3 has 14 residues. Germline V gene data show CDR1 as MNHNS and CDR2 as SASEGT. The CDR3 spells CASRGLAGAREGFF. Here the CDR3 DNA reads TGTGCCAGCAGGGGACTAGCGGGGGCCAGGGAGGGTTTCTTC.

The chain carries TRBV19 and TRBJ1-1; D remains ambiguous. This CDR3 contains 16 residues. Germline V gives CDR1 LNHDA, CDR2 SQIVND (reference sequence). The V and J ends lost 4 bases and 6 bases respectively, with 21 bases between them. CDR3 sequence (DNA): TGTGCCAGTAGTAAAACTCTGGCGGGGAATGTACCTGAAGCTTTCTTT. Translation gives CASSKTLAGNVPEAFF.